This is a list of T cell receptor beta chains from one sample in a study of blood T cell repertoires in COVID-19. TCRdb's table, derived via immunoSEQ multiplex PCR, lists solely in-frame clones and lacks some. The profile covers approximately 150,000 clones, with about four fifths appearing a single time and nearly 3.5% taken by the ten largest. Material: PBMCs or T cells enriched from blood (not recorded which). Receptor source: a woman aged 50 to 60 with acute COVID-19. CDR3s include the opening cysteine and the closing phenylalanine or tryptophan. A D gene is named only where the DNA matches it firmly. Clone size is not always given. Where it is, it says once, few, many or a class for expanded clones.

v_call: TRBV30; clone_size: once; j_call: TRBJ1-5; d_call: -; cdr3_aa: CAWSVHGNQPQHF; cdr3_nt: TGTGCCTGGAGTGTACACGGCAATCAGCCCCAGCATTTT
v_call: TRBV14; clone_size: -; j_call: TRBJ2-3; d_call: TRBD2; cdr3_aa: CASSQGSGRVDTQYF; cdr3_nt: TGTGCCAGCAGCCAAGGCAGCGGGAGAGTAGATACGCAGTATTTT
v_call: TRBV11-2; clone_size: -; j_call: TRBJ1-4; d_call: -; cdr3_aa: CASSLGAGNEKLFF; cdr3_nt: TGTGCCAGCAGCTTAGGTGCAGGGAATGAAAAACTGTTTTTT
v_call: TRBV5-5; clone_size: -; j_call: TRBJ1-4; d_call: -; cdr3_aa: CASTLYPGGAENEKLFF; cdr3_nt: TGTGCCAGCACCCTATACCCCGGCGGGGCAGAGAATGAAAAACTGTTTTTT
v_call: TRBV5-8; clone_size: -; j_call: TRBJ2-3; d_call: -; cdr3_aa: CASSLYSGDTQYF; cdr3_nt: TGTGCCAGCAGCTTGTATTCCGGAGATACGCAGTATTTT
v_call: TRBV4-1; clone_size: -; j_call: TRBJ1-2; d_call: -; cdr3_aa: CASSQAQTSGGYTF; cdr3_nt: TGCGCCAGCAGCCAAGCACAGACATCGGGGGGCTACACCTTC
v_call: TRBV3-1/TRBV3-2; clone_size: -; j_call: TRBJ2-2; d_call: -; cdr3_aa: CASSQDTGVYTGELFF; cdr3_nt: TGTGCCAGCAGCCAAGATACCGGGGTGTACACCGGGGAGCTGTTTTTT
v_call: TRBV19; clone_size: -; j_call: TRBJ1-5; d_call: TRBD1; cdr3_aa: CASSIRQGPQPQHF; cdr3_nt: TGTGCCAGTAGTATTCGACAGGGCCCTCAGCCCCAGCATTTT
v_call: TRBV5-4; clone_size: few; j_call: TRBJ1-6; d_call: -; cdr3_aa: CASSFGPNSPLHF; cdr3_nt: TGTGCCAGCAGCTTCGGTCCTAATTCACCCCTCCACTTT
v_call: TRBV10-3; clone_size: once; j_call: TRBJ1-4; d_call: TRBD1; cdr3_aa: CAISKQGAYTTNEKLFF; cdr3_nt: TGTGCCATCAGCAAACAGGGGGCTTATACAACTAATGAAAAACTGTTTTTT
v_call: TRBV4-1; clone_size: -; j_call: TRBJ2-6; d_call: -; cdr3_aa: CASARVSSGANVLTF; cdr3_nt: TGCGCCAGCGCTAGAGTGAGCTCTGGGGCCAACGTCCTGACTTTC
v_call: TRBV12-5; clone_size: -; j_call: TRBJ2-5; d_call: -; cdr3_aa: CASGSSPPGLPPETQYF; cdr3_nt: TGTGCTAGTGGTTCGTCCCCCCCGGGTTTGCCGCCAGAGACCCAGTACTTC
v_call: TRBV28; clone_size: -; j_call: TRBJ1-1; d_call: -; cdr3_aa: CASSLGRYEAFF; cdr3_nt: TGTGCCAGCAGTTTAGGGAGGTATGAAGCTTTCTTT
v_call: TRBV7-9; clone_size: -; j_call: TRBJ2-7; d_call: TRBD2; cdr3_aa: CASSSPSGTYEQYF; cdr3_nt: TGTGCCAGCAGCTCTCCTAGCGGGACCTACGAGCAGTACTTC
v_call: TRBV5-5; clone_size: -; j_call: TRBJ2-1; d_call: -; cdr3_aa: CASSSYGQAYNEQFF; cdr3_nt: TGTGCCAGCAGCTCCTACGGACAAGCCTACAATGAGCAGTTCTTC
v_call: TRBV25-1; clone_size: once; j_call: TRBJ1-2; d_call: -; cdr3_aa: CASSDASGESGYTF; cdr3_nt: TGTGCCAGCAGTGACGCATCCGGGGAGAGTGGCTACACCTTC
v_call: TRBV2; clone_size: -; j_call: TRBJ2-1; d_call: -; cdr3_aa: CASTYETRDPEQFF; cdr3_nt: TGTGCCAGTACCTACGAGACTAGGGACCCTGAGCAGTTCTTC
v_call: TRBV7-2; clone_size: -; j_call: TRBJ2-1; d_call: -; cdr3_aa: CASNEGGVYNEQFF; cdr3_nt: TGTGCCAGCAACGAGGGGGGGGTTTACAATGAGCAGTTCTTC